The subject of this entry is one T cell receptor (beta chain). Its antigen remains unknown. From germline, CDR1 is LNHNV and CDR2 YYDKDF (reference sequence). CDR3 length equals 15 residues. Trimming stripped 5 bases from V and 0 bases from J, with 13 bases between. These data are taken from a study of chemoradiotherapy in HPV16-positive cancers. Study-level findings and limits: In HPV16-positive patients, HPV-responsive T-cell expansion tracked better recurrence-free survival. Only a couple of HPV16-positive patients supplied the functional HPV-specificity definition. Candidate HPV-specific clones and E7-related TCR motifs grew in tumor during treatment.

Assay used: immunoSEQ multiplex PCR; TCRdb lists only in-frame clones, some missing. The sample has tens of thousands of clones, over 85% seen once; the top ten hold under 3.5%. This TCR derives from a human donor with HPV-associated anogenital cancer. This sample comprised blood, obtained from a patient who underwent chemoradiotherapy. The V call is TRBV15, the J call TRBJ2-5, with D tentatively TRBD2 (5 bases). The CDR3, as DNA: TGTGCCACCAGCCTACGATGGCGGGACCAAGAGACCCAGTACTTC. It translates to CATSLRWRDQETQYF.